The sequence of this T cell receptor (beta chain) was determined in a study of CD8 T cells in ankylosing spondylitis. Notes on the study in general: In ankylosing spondylitis patients, matched synovial fluid reportedly showed significant enrichment of disease-linked clones. Disease-associated clonotypes exhibited CD8+ identity and were relatively infrequent in peripheral blood.

This clonotype has at least ten counts. Its antigen remains unknown. Quantitative 5'-RACE with molecular barcodes produced the TCR beta libraries. A single record per CDR3 protein comes from TCRdb applying MiXCR to the 5' RACE reads. Among around 120,000 distinct CDR3 sequences listed, roughly 15% were seen once. CDR1 is KGHDR and CDR2 is SFDVKD in the germline V gene. V lost 1 base and J lost 9, with 9 bases in between. This CDR3 is built from 13 residues. Sequencing input: blood, either unsorted or a sorted T cell fraction (not recorded which). This chain uses TRBV24-1 with TRBJ2-1, with a possible D match to TRBD2 (5 bases). The receptor was derived from a female donor with ankylosing spondylitis or in good health (not recorded which). In nucleotides, the CDR3 is TGTGCCACCAGTGATTTCGGGAATGCTGAGCAGTTCTTC. Amino acids: CATSDFGNAEQFF.